A selection of T cell receptor beta chains follows, all from one sample in a study of low-dose radiotherapy and immunotherapy resistance in tumors. TCRdb recomputed calls from the reads with MiXCR, one row per CDR3 protein. The sample includes under 90,000 distinct CDR3 sequences, around 30% of them seen just once. Sequenced here: PBMCs, sampled before treatment. The receptors shown here come from a female donor with ovarian cancer. Both conserved end residues are part of each CDR3. Each record gives: D gene, V gene, J gene, clone size, CDR3 protein, CDR3 DNA. A D gene is named only where the DNA matches it firmly. Expanded clones get a size class; other rows say once, few or many, or leave the size out.

TRBD2	TRBV6-5	TRBJ2-1	many	CASSLTSRNEQFF	TGTGCCAGCAGTCTGACTAGCAGGAATGAGCAGTTCTTC
TRBD1	TRBV5-1	TRBJ1-4	many	CASSLRGGKANEKLFF	TGCGCCAGCAGCCTCAGGGGGGGCAAAGCTAATGAAAAACTGTTTTTT
-	TRBV29-1	TRBJ2-3	many	CSHSYSTDTQYF	TGCAGCCACTCGTATAGCACAGATACGCAGTATTTT
TRBD1	TRBV6-1	TRBJ2-1	many	CASSEAAGGYNEQFF	TGTGCCAGCAGTGAAGCCGCAGGGGGCTACAATGAGCAGTTCTTC
-	TRBV28	TRBJ2-2	many	CASSLSGGKAGELFF	TGTGCCAGCAGTCTTTCGGGGGGCAAGGCCGGGGAGCTGTTTTTT
TRBD1	TRBV6-1	TRBJ1-5	-	CASNDRGDNQPQHF	TGTGCCAGCAATGACAGGGGAGACAATCAGCCCCAGCATTTT
TRBD1	TRBV7-9	TRBJ2-5	many	CASSWGDRVDAETQYF	TGTGCCAGCAGCTGGGGGGACAGGGTGGACGCAGAGACCCAGTACTTC
-	TRBV28	TRBJ2-5	-	CASSRPGPGTQETQYF	TGTGCCAGCAGCCGACCCGGCCCGGGGACCCAAGAGACCCAGTACTTC
-	TRBV7-9	TRBJ2-3	-	CASSLGFSGTSTDTQYF	TGTGCCAGCAGCTTAGGTTTCAGCGGCACTAGCACAGATACGCAGTATTTT
-	TRBV2	TRBJ2-7	many	CASTMGGRWGEQYF	TGTGCCAGCACAATGGGCGGACGCTGGGGCGAGCAGTACTTC
TRBD1	TRBV5-1	TRBJ2-1	many	CASSLRQGYGNEQFF	TGCGCCAGCAGCTTGCGACAGGGCTATGGGAATGAGCAGTTCTTC
TRBD1	TRBV2	TRBJ2-6	few	CASSRDRNSGANVLTF	TGTGCCAGCAGTAGGGACAGAAACTCTGGGGCCAACGTCCTGACTTTC
TRBD2	TRBV19	TRBJ2-1	-	CASSRTWGGGNEQFF	TGTGCCAGTAGTCGCACCTGGGGCGGGGGAAATGAGCAGTTCTTC
-	TRBV29-1	TRBJ1-1	many	CSVGDPGLNTEAFF	TGCAGCGTTGGGGACCCAGGATTGAACACTGAAGCTTTCTTT
-	TRBV28	TRBJ1-2	many	CASSLDRGDYGYTF	TGTGCCAGCAGTTTAGACCGGGGCGACTATGGCTACACCTTC
TRBD1	TRBV20-1	TRBJ2-3	-	CSAEDRGSGDTQYF	TGCAGTGCAGAGGACAGGGGAAGCGGAGATACGCAGTATTTT
-	TRBV6-2/TRBV6-3	TRBJ1-4	many	CASKEYATNEKLFF	TGTGCCAGCAAGGAGTATGCAACTAATGAAAAACTGTTTTTT
-	TRBV5-6	TRBJ2-7	few	CASSPDGSVGPEQYF	TGTGCCAGCAGCCCCGACGGGAGCGTTGGGCCCGAGCAGTACTTC
TRBD2	TRBV2	TRBJ2-3	many	CASSDSLAGARVSTDTQYF	TGTGCCAGCAGTGACTCCCTAGCGGGTGCCCGGGTTAGCACAGATACGCAGTATTTT
TRBD1	TRBV20-1	TRBJ2-3	many	CSARMTGASSGTQYF	TGCAGTGCAAGAATGACAGGGGCGTCGTCTGGTACGCAGTATTTT
TRBD1	TRBV19	TRBJ1-2	many	CASSPRQGATNGYTF	TGTGCCAGTAGTCCTCGACAGGGGGCGACGAATGGCTACACCTTC
-	TRBV10-3	TRBJ1-2	few	CAISEAGRGREAYGYTF	TGTGCCATCAGTGAGGCCGGTCGGGGCAGGGAGGCCTATGGCTACACCTTC
-	TRBV30	TRBJ1-1	many	CAWSVTGQRSEAFF	TGTGCCTGGAGTGTCACGGGCCAGAGGTCTGAAGCTTTCTTT
-	TRBV20-1	TRBJ1-2	many	CSGLGGENYGYTF	TGCAGCGGGCTGGGGGGGGAAAACTATGGCTACACCTTC
TRBD1	TRBV29-1	TRBJ2-5	many	CSVAPGGAEETQYF	TGCAGCGTTGCGCCAGGGGGCGCGGAGGAGACCCAGTACTTC
TRBD2	TRBV12-3/TRBV12-4	TRBJ2-7	many	CASSYSGRRSYEQYF	TGTGCCAGCAGTTATAGCGGGAGGCGCTCCTACGAGCAGTACTTC
TRBD1	TRBV27	TRBJ2-5	-	CASSHPTGFGETQYF	TGTGCCAGCAGTCATCCGACAGGGTTTGGCGAGACCCAGTACTTC
-	TRBV6-6	TRBJ2-7	many	CASTTFSAEQYF	TGTGCCAGCACAACGTTCTCGGCCGAGCAGTACTTC
TRBD2	TRBV20-1	TRBJ2-3	many	CSAGARTSGISDTQYF	TGCAGTGCTGGCGCGAGGACTAGCGGGATTTCAGATACGCAGTATTTT
-	TRBV30	TRBJ2-4	many	CAWSLRGSKNIQYF	TGTGCCTGGAGCCTACGAGGTTCCAAAAACATTCAGTACTTC
-	TRBV7-2	TRBJ2-2	-	CASTYSGNTGELFF	TGTGCCAGCACTTATTCGGGGAACACCGGGGAGCTGTTTTTT
TRBD1	TRBV7-6	TRBJ1-5	-	CASGTGRGQSNQPQHF	TGTGCGTCGGGGACAGGGAGAGGTCAGAGCAATCAGCCCCAGCATTTT
-	TRBV5-4	TRBJ2-1	-	CASSSPARSSYNEQFF	TGTGCCAGCAGCTCCCCTGCGAGGAGCTCCTACAATGAGCAGTTCTTC
-	TRBV28	TRBJ1-2	-	CASRPRGRGNDGYTF	TGTGCCAGCAGGCCGAGGGGCAGGGGTAATGATGGCTACACCTTC
TRBD1	TRBV5-4	TRBJ2-1	many	CASSTYKGAHNEQFF	TGTGCCAGCAGCACCTACAAGGGGGCCCACAATGAGCAGTTCTTC
TRBD2	TRBV3-1	TRBJ2-1	many	CASSQMTSGADEQFF	TGTGCCAGCAGCCAAATGACTAGCGGGGCTGATGAGCAGTTCTTC
TRBD2	TRBV2	TRBJ2-3	many	CASSDPGLAGVDTQYF	TGTGCCAGCAGTGATCCGGGACTAGCGGGAGTGGATACGCAGTATTTT
TRBD1	TRBV4-1	TRBJ1-4	many	CASSQDPQGAGEKLFF	TGCGCCAGCAGCCAAGATCCACAGGGGGCTGGTGAAAAACTGTTTTTT
TRBD2	TRBV20-1	TRBJ2-3	many	CSASTRGRVETDTQYF	TGCAGTGCTAGCACACGCGGGAGGGTCGAGACAGATACGCAGTATTTT
-	TRBV6-6	TRBJ1-1	few	CASSGRQALSAFF	TGTGCCAGCAGTGGACGACAGGCCCTATCGGCTTTCTTT
-	TRBV24-1	TRBJ2-1	many	CATSDLGPRPKLNEQFF	TGTGCCACCAGTGATCTTGGACCTCGACCTAAACTTAATGAGCAGTTCTTC
-	TRBV19	TRBJ1-2	-	CASTRQAGLMAYGYTF	TGTGCCAGTACGCGGCAGGCCGGTTTAATGGCCTATGGCTACACCTTC
-	TRBV29-1	TRBJ1-6	-	CSGNGAYNSPLHF	TGCAGCGGCAATGGAGCCTATAATTCACCCCTCCACTTT
TRBD1	TRBV7-9	TRBJ2-1	many	CASSLEKGASGYEQFF	TGTGCCAGCAGCTTAGAGAAGGGGGCCTCAGGCTATGAGCAGTTCTTC
-	TRBV11-2	TRBJ2-7	-	CASCRAGSYEQYF	TGTGCCAGCTGCCGGGCAGGCTCCTACGAGCAGTACTTC
TRBD1	TRBV18	TRBJ2-1	few	CASSPMTGISYNEQFF	TGTGCCAGCTCACCAATGACAGGGATCTCCTACAATGAGCAGTTCTTC
-	TRBV11-2	TRBJ2-3	-	CASSLDRAVSTDTQYF	TGTGCCAGCAGCTTAGATCGAGCGGTTAGCACAGATACGCAGTATTTT
-	TRBV7-9	TRBJ2-7	many	CASSLGSYYEQYF	TGTGCCAGCAGCTTAGGTTCGTACTACGAGCAGTACTTC
-	TRBV11-1	TRBJ2-1	many	CASSLEGGLSYNEQFF	TGTGCCAGCAGCTTAGAAGGGGGGTTGTCCTACAATGAGCAGTTCTTC
-	TRBV4-1	TRBJ1-5	-	CASSPATGIISNQPQHFF	-
-	TRBV6-1	TRBJ2-2	-	CASMQTNTGELFF	TGTGCCAGCATGCAGACTAACACCGGGGAGCTGTTTTTT
TRBD2	TRBV6-2/TRBV6-3	TRBJ2-3	many	CASSYGLRLASDTQYF	TGTGCCAGCAGTTACGGGCTAAGACTAGCATCAGATACGCAGTATTTT
-	TRBV7-2	TRBJ2-7	many	CASSLAASYEQYF	TGTGCCAGCAGCTTAGCGGCTTCTTACGAGCAGTACTTC
-	TRBV2	TRBJ2-7	many	CASSPDLHGYEQYF	TGTGCCAGCAGCCCAGATCTTCACGGCTACGAGCAGTACTTC